The 15 T cell receptor beta chains reported below all come from one sample, sequenced in a study of blood T cell repertoires in COVID-19. Assay: immunoSEQ multiplex PCR; the TCRdb copy retains only in-frame clones and omits some. The table shows fewer than 450,000 clones, with nearly 90% occurring only once. The material sequenced was PBMCs or T cells enriched from blood (not recorded which). The receptors derive from a woman aged 40 to 50 with acute COVID-19.

This clone was recorded once. This rearrangement joins TRBV2 to TRBJ1-5, with D perhaps matching TRBD1 (5 bases). Germline V gives CDR1 SNHLY, CDR2 FYNNEI. The CDR3 loop spans 15 amino acids. The ends were cut back, 4 bases at V and 2 bases at J, with 12 bases in the middle. CDR3 residues: CASSAGRPGNQPQHF. As DNA, the CDR3 is TGTGCCAGCAGTGCAGGGAGGCCTGGCAATCAGCCCCAGCATTTT.

J is TRBJ1-5 and V is TRBV18; maybe TRBD1 (5 bases). CDR1 and CDR2 (germline): KGHSH, LQKENI. The V and J ends lost 1 base and 5 bases respectively, with 6 bases between them. This CDR3 is built from 13 residues. CDR3 sequence: CASSPQQDQPQHF. For the CDR3, the DNA is TGTGCCAGCTCACCACAACAGGATCAGCCCCAGCATTTT. Filled out from reference TRBV18 and TRBJ1-5, the complete variable domain reads NAGVMQNPRHLVRRRGQEARLRCSPMKGHSHVYWYRQLPEEGLKFMVYLQKENIIDESGMPKERFSAEFPKEGPSILRIQQVVRGDSAAYFCASSPQQDQPQHFGDGTRLSIL.

The gene calls are TRBV14 and TRBJ1-6; D remains ambiguous. This CDR3 has 15 amino acids. Trimming removed 5 bases at V and 0 bases at J, with 8 bases between. CDR1 SGHDN and CDR2 FVKESK come from the germline V gene. The CDR3 coding sequence is TGTGCCAGCAGCGTCCATAGCTCCTATAATTCACCCCTCCACTTT. It is translated as CASSVHSSYNSPLHF.

This clone was recorded only once. J is TRBJ2-7 and V is TRBV7-9, with 15 bases that match TRBD2. This CDR3 is 17 amino acids long. Per germline, CDR1 SEHNR and CDR2 FQNEAQ (reference sequence). V was clipped by 5 bases and J by 1 base; unmatched bases: 6. The DNA for the CDR3 is TGTGCCAGCAGCCTTGGGACTAGCGGGGGGCGGTCCTACGAGCAGTACTTC. It yields the protein CASSLGTSGGRSYEQYF.

The chain combines TRBV21-1 with TRBJ2-7; whether TRBD2, the table's D call, matches the DNA was not checked. TRBV21-1 is assigned pseudogene status. CDR3 size: 15 residues. The CDR3 is CASSKGAGAAYEQYF. The CDR3 nucleotides are TGTGCCAGCAGCAAAGGAGCGGGGGCTGCCTACGAGCAGTACTTC.

Comment on this clone: Other nucleotide sequences in the sample specify the same CDR3. V usage is TRBV12-3 or TRBV12-4 and J usage is TRBJ1-2; a possible D gene is TRBD1 (6 bases). Trimming took 5 bases from V and 5 from J, leaving 9 bases between them. The CDR3 is 12 residues long. CDR3: CASSPRGYGYTF. The CDR3 DNA is TGTGCCAGCAGTCCCAGGGGATATGGCTACACCTTC.

CDR3 region: CASSQPPRGARGYTF. Written as DNA, the CDR3 is TGCGCCAGCAGCCAGCCTCCCCGGGGGGCGAGGGGCTACACCTTC. This chain joins TRBV4-1 and TRBJ1-2; D is possibly TRBD1 (6 bases). The CDR3 runs 15 residues. Trimming removed 3 bases at V and 8 bases at J, with 19 bases between. Germline-derived CDR1 and CDR2 are MGHRA and YSYEKL.

V is TRBV5-1 and J is TRBJ1-6; D is undetermined. The CDR3 sequence is 16 residues long. Germline V gene sequence: CDR1 SGHRS, CDR2 YFSETQ. Trimming took off 0 bases at V and 0 bases at J, with 7 bases between the two ends. In DNA form, the CDR3 reads TGCGCCAGCAGCTTGGAAGGGAGCTCCTATAATTCACCCCTCCACTTT. As protein: CASSLEGSSYNSPLHF.

About this clone itself: Other nucleotide sequences in the sample specify the same CDR3. The CDR3 loop reads CASSFRQGSYEQYF. The CDR3 DNA is TGCGCCAGCAGCTTCAGACAGGGATCCTACGAGCAGTACTTC. This rearrangement joins TRBV5-1 to TRBJ2-7; 7 positions agree with TRBD1. Germline CDR1 SGHRS, CDR2 YFSETQ. The ends lost 2 bases at V and 1 base at J; junction bases unmatched: 3. The CDR3 is 14 amino acids.

The chain joins TRBV5-8 to TRBJ1-6; D call uncertain. Deletions cut 5 bases from V and 14 bases from J, with 14 bases between. Germline assignment: CDR1 SGHTS and CDR2 YDEGEE. CDR3 length: 12 residues. In DNA form, the CDR3 reads TGTGCCAGCAGTCCAGCCCCTCAGGCCCTCCACTTT. It encodes CASSPAPQALHF.

The rearrangement joins TRBV11-2 to TRBJ2-3; D call uncertain. Germline-derived CDR1 and CDR2 are SGHAT and FQNNGV. The CDR3 totals 16 residues. The germline V and J ends were trimmed by 2 bases and 2 bases, with 14 bases remaining between them. The chain's CDR3 is CASSLFYDSNTDTQYF. CDR3 in DNA: TGTGCCAGCAGCTTATTCTACGATTCGAACACAGATACGCAGTATTTT.

This chain uses TRBV18 with TRBJ2-5; D ambiguous. V was clipped by 3 bases and J by 3 bases, with 11 bases between them. This CDR3 spans 14 amino acids. Per the germline V gene, CDR1 is KGHSH and CDR2 is LQKENI. CDR3 in DNA: TGTGCCAGCTCACCCCAAAGGCAGGAAGAGACCCAGTACTTC. Protein product: CASSPQRQEETQYF.

The chain is built from TRBV21-1 and TRBJ2-3; the table gives TRBD2 as D, unverified against the DNA. TRBV21-1 counts as a pseudogene. The CDR3 has 15 amino acids. CDR3 sequence: CASSNRGIPTDTQYF. Written as DNA, the CDR3 is TGTGCCAGCAGCAACCGGGGGATACCCACAGATACGCAGTATTTT.

V gene TRBV5-6 combines with J gene TRBJ1-1; D ambiguous. Trimming shortened V by 0 bases and J by 3 bases, and 9 bases separated the two germline ends. This CDR3 spans 14 amino acids. Germline CDR1 reads SGHDT; CDR2 reads YYEEEE. The CDR3 region is CASSLAETYTEAFF. The CDR3 nucleotides are TGTGCCAGCAGCTTGGCAGAGACTTACACTGAAGCTTTCTTT.

Many counts were recorded for this clone. The CDR3 coding sequence is TGTGCCACCGTTGACGTGGGACTAGCGGACTCCTACGAGCAGTACTTC. This translates into CATVDVGLADSYEQYF. The gene calls are TRBV2 and TRBJ2-7; 11 nucleotides align to TRBD2. Germline CDR1 reads SNHLY; CDR2 reads FYNNEI. The CDR3 spans 16 residues. Trimming cost V 10 bases and J 0 bases; bases outside gene matches: 11.